Below are 4 T cell receptor beta chains sequenced from a single sample in a study of cytomegalovirus exposure and HLA in healthy donors (dated by TCRdb to 2016 to 2017). The library was generated by the immunoSEQ multiplex PCR assay. The source is immuneACCESS, and TCRdb retained only in-frame sequences with V and J called. Part of the clones is not carried over; for the studies checked, unresolved V genes explain less than half of this, and the remainder is unexplained. The sample includes 100,000 to 150,000 clones, with roughly 93% observed a single time. 1% to 1.5% of the sample rests with the top ten. The sample taken for sequencing was PBMCs. All receptors come from a young woman in good health and CMV-seronegative.

The CDR3 here is CASSPGRANTQYF. The CDR3, as DNA: TGTGCCAGCTCACCGGGCAGGGCAAATACGCAGTATTTT. The chain uses TRBV18 and TRBJ2-3; TRBD1 is a possible D gene (5 bases). Germline loops: CDR1 KGHSH, CDR2 LQKENI. This CDR3 comprises 13 residues. V was cut by 3 bases and J by 7 bases, with 11 bases left in between. Using reference TRBV18 and TRBJ2-3 for the parts outside the CDR3, the full variable domain is NAGVMQNPRHLVRRRGQEARLRCSPMKGHSHVYWYRQLPEEGLKFMVYLQKENIIDESGMPKERFSAEFPKEGPSILRIQQVVRGDSAAYFCASSPGRANTQYFGPGTRLTVL.

J is TRBJ2-7 and V is TRBV10-3; 8 nucleotides agree with TRBD1. The CDR3 sequence is 12 residues long. J lost 3 bases, V lost 6 bases, and 1 base had no gene match. Germline V gene lookup returns CDR1 ENHRY and CDR2 SYGVKD. For the CDR3, the DNA is TGTGCCATCAGGGGACAGGTCTACGAGCAGTACTTC. Protein: CAIRGQVYEQYF.

The chain couples TRBV27 to TRBJ2-5; a possible D gene is TRBD2 (7 bases). There are 16 residues in the CDR3. V was cut by 3 bases and J by 4 bases, with 18 bases left in between. The germline CDR1 and CDR2 sequences are MNHEY and SMNVEV (reference sequence). CDR3 protein: CASSLRGGLARETQYF. For the CDR3, the DNA is TGTGCCAGCAGTTTGCGCGGGGGCCTAGCAAGAGAGACCCAGTACTTC.

CDR3 nucleotides: TGTGCCAGTAGTGTCCAGGGGCAGGGGGAAAAGGTGAACACTGAAGCTTTCTTT. This encodes CASSVQGQGEKVNTEAFF. The chain links TRBV19 to TRBJ1-1, with 7 bases that match TRBD1. The CDR3 sequence is 18 residues long. V shed 5 bases, J shed 0 bases, and the junction held 15 bases outside the gene matches. Germline loops: CDR1 LNHDA, CDR2 SQIVND (reference sequence).